These 20 T cell receptor beta chains were sequenced from one sample in a study of Ad26.COV2.S vaccination and SARS-CoV-2 variants. Using immunoSEQ multiplex PCR, the repertoire was profiled, and TCRdb retains in-frame clones only, with some absent. The table records 300,000 to 500,000 clones, around 85% of them present only once. Treatment indicated: about 20 received Ad26.COV2.S at low or high dose, single or two shots; about 5 received placebo; per-sample allocation not given. Sampling took place 63 days after the first vaccine or placebo injection. The starting material was peripheral blood, obtained in a trial of Ad26.COV2.S vaccine versus placebo. The source is a person between 18 and 65 years old who received the Ad26.COV2.S COVID-19 vaccine or a placebo.

Here the CDR3 reads CASSSTSGVYNEQFF. The CDR3 nucleotides are TGTGCCAGCAGCTCCACCTCAGGGGTATACAATGAGCAGTTCTTC. This sequence joins TRBV13 and TRBJ2-1; weak D call: TRBD1 (6 bases). This CDR3 has 15 residues. Germline V gene sequence: CDR1 PRHDT, CDR2 FYEKMQ (reference sequence). Deletions cut 4 bases from V and 4 bases from J, with 14 bases between.

V is TRBV2 and J is TRBJ1-2; 11 positions match TRBD1. CDR1 and CDR2 (germline): SNHLY, FYNNEI. Losses at the gene ends were 7 bases for V and 5 bases for J; bases not matched to a gene: 9. This CDR3 region has 15 residues. This CDR3 reads CASIYRDRGRYGYTF. In nucleotides, the CDR3 is TGTGCCAGCATTTACCGGGACAGGGGGAGGTATGGCTACACCTTC.

J is TRBJ1-3 and V is TRBV4-1; D is unclear. Trimming stripped 4 bases from V and 0 bases from J, with 13 bases between. CDR3 size: 16 residues. From germline, CDR1 is MGHRA and CDR2 YSYEKL. The CDR3 loop is CASSPLAGFSGNTIYF. Here the CDR3 DNA reads TGCGCCAGCAGCCCCTTAGCAGGCTTCTCTGGAAACACCATATATTTT.

The rearrangement uses TRBV5-4 and TRBJ2-5; D might be TRBD2 (5 bases). Trimming stripped 3 bases from V and 2 bases from J, with 14 bases between. Germline CDR1 reads SGHNT; CDR2 reads YYREEE (reference sequence). The CDR3 length is 15 residues. The CDR3 sequence: CASSSQTGGQETQYF. CDR3 bases: TGTGCCAGCAGCTCTCAAACTGGAGGACAAGAGACCCAGTACTTC.

V gene TRBV6-5 combines with J gene TRBJ2-7; 7 nucleotides line up with TRBD1. The J segment lost 7 bases and the V segment lost 8 bases, leaving 5 bases of the junction unmatched. The CDR3 runs 11 residues. In germline, CDR1 is MNHEY, CDR2 SVGAGI. CDR3 DNA sequence: TGTGCCAGCTCAGGGGGAACAGAGCAGTACTTC. Its translation: CASSGGTEQYF.

V usage is TRBV5-1 and J usage is TRBJ2-6; TRBD1 aligns across 7 bases. The CDR3 consists of 14 residues. From germline, CDR1 is SGHRS and CDR2 YFSETQ. After removal of 0 bases from V and 11 bases from J, the junction contained 5 bases not matched to a gene. CDR3 DNA sequence: TGCGCCAGCAGCTTGGGGGGACAGATGGACGTCCTGACTTTC. It specifies CASSLGGQMDVLTF. The full variable domain, completed using reference TRBV5-1 and TRBJ2-6, is KAGVTQTPRYLIKTRGQQVTLSCSPISGHRSVSWYQQTPGQGLQFLFEYFSETQRNKGNFPGRFSGRQFSNSRSEMNVSTLELGDSALYLCASSLGGQMDVLTFGAGSRLTVL.

This rearrangement joins TRBV7-9 to TRBJ1-1; TRBD1 matches at 8 bases. CDR1 SEHNR and CDR2 FQNEAQ come from the germline V gene (reference sequence). The CDR3 extends over 15 amino acids. The V and J ends lost 3 bases and 5 bases, in that order; junction bases with no gene match: 8. DNA of the CDR3: TGTGCCAGCAGCTTCAGGACAGGGCTGGGTACTGAAGCTTTCTTT. Encoded protein: CASSFRTGLGTEAFF.

The gene calls are TRBV5-1 and TRBJ2-1, with D perhaps TRBD2 (5 bases). Germline loops: CDR1 SGHRS, CDR2 YFSETQ. This CDR3 contains 14 residues. Trimming removed 4 bases from V and 5 bases from J, with 13 bases in between. CDR3 bases: TGCGCCAGCAGCCTACTAGGCTTTGACAATGAGCAGTTCTTC. This gives the protein CASSLLGFDNEQFF.

This rearrangement joins TRBV6-2 or TRBV6-3 to TRBJ1-1; 8 bases align to TRBD1. CDR3 length: 15 residues. Germline V gene sequence: CDR1 MNHEY, CDR2 SVGEGT. V lost 4 bases to trimming and J lost 2 bases; unmatched junction nucleotides: 6. This CDR3 is CASSSSAGGNTEAFF. Written as DNA, the CDR3 is TGTGCCAGCAGTTCTAGTGCAGGGGGCAACACTGAAGCTTTCTTT.

This clone was recorded once. The genes are TRBV7-7 and TRBJ2-5; 11 nucleotides line up with TRBD2. The CDR3 extends over 15 amino acids. Germline CDR1 is SSHAT and CDR2 is FNYEAQ (reference sequence). V lost 5 bases to trimming and J lost 5 bases; unmatched junction nucleotides: 7. The CDR3 nucleotides read TGTGCCAGCAGCCATAGCGGGGGGGCCGTTGAGACCCAGTACTTC. This translates into CASSHSGGAVETQYF.

Only a few counts were recorded for this clone. V is TRBV19 and J is TRBJ1-6; D remains ambiguous. CDR3 size: 13 residues. Germline V CDR1 and CDR2: LNHDA, SQIVND (reference sequence). Deletions cut 8 bases from V and 10 bases from J, with 15 bases between. The CDR3 is CASGSGIGSPLHF. Written as DNA, the CDR3 is TGTGCCAGTGGTTCGGGAATCGGCTCACCCCTCCACTTT.

This chain connects TRBV5-4 to TRBJ2-5, with D unclear. The CDR3 spans 16 residues. Trimming cost V 4 bases and J 3 bases, with 19 bases left between them. Looked up from germline, CDR1 is SGHNT and CDR2 is YYREEE (reference sequence). This chain's CDR3 is CASSAEFKGLEETQYF. Here the CDR3 DNA reads TGTGCCAGCAGCGCCGAGTTTAAGGGATTGGAAGAGACCCAGTACTTC.

The chain is built from TRBV6-5 and TRBJ1-2; D remains unclear. The germline V gene has CDR1 MNHEY and CDR2 SVGAGI. V was pared by 2 bases and J by 3 bases, with 7 bases between. The CDR3 contains 13 residues. The DNA for the CDR3 is TGTGCCAGCAGTTACGGTGGTGACTATGGCTACACCTTC. Amino acids: CASSYGGDYGYTF.

The chain is built from TRBV9 and TRBJ2-1, with D unresolved. This CDR3 is 15 amino acids long. The V and J ends lost 0 bases and 6 bases respectively, with 13 bases between them. The germline gives CDR1 SGDLS, CDR2 YYNGEE. The CDR3 sequence is CASSVVPTDSNEQFF. CDR3 nucleotides: TGTGCCAGCAGCGTAGTGCCGACTGATTCCAATGAGCAGTTCTTC.

V usage is TRBV6-2 or TRBV6-3 and J usage is TRBJ1-1; D is unresolved. This CDR3 comprises 12 residues. The V gene lost 2 bases and the J gene lost 0 bases, with 1 base spanning the gap. From germline, CDR1 is MNHEY and CDR2 SVGEGT. In DNA, the CDR3 is TGTGCCAGCAGTTACGTGAACACTGAAGCTTTCTTT. Its translation: CASSYVNTEAFF.

This sequence joins TRBV5-6 and TRBJ2-1; D tentatively reads TRBD1 or TRBD2 (5 bases each). The V and J ends lost 2 bases and 10 bases respectively, with 22 bases between them. The V gene's germline CDR1 is SGHDT and CDR2 YYEEEE. The CDR3 runs to 16 residues. The CDR3 coding sequence is TGTGCCAGCAGCTTTCTGTTGGGACCCTCCGTGGGGGAGCAGTTCTTC. Translated: CASSFLLGPSVGEQFF. The variable domain in full, completed from reference TRBV5-6 and TRBJ2-1, reads DAGVTQSPTHLIKTRGQQVTLRCSPKSGHDTVSWYQQALGQGPQFIFQYYEEEERQRGNFPDRFSGHQFPNYSSELNVNALLLGDSALYLCASSFLLGPSVGEQFFGPGTRLTVL.

This clone was observed once. This sequence joins TRBV4-3 and TRBJ2-7; possibly TRBD2 for D (6 bases). Germline lookup yields CDR1 LGHNA and CDR2 YSLEER. V lost 0 bases and J 7 bases, leaving 16 bases between the germline ends. There are 15 residues in the CDR3. The CDR3 DNA reads TGCGCCAGCAGCCAAGACCCCAGGAGCGGGTTGGAGCAGTACTTC. Protein product: CASSQDPRSGLEQYF.

This clone was recorded only once. The CDR3 loop is CASSVFLNQPQHF. CDR3 nucleotides: TGTGCCAGTAGTGTTTTCCTCAATCAGCCCCAGCATTTT. This sequence joins TRBV19 and TRBJ1-5; D remains unclear. The CDR3 is 13 residues long. Looked up from germline, CDR1 is LNHDA and CDR2 is SQIVND (reference sequence). Trimming removed 5 bases at V and 3 bases at J, with 8 bases between.

The gene calls are TRBV4-1 and TRBJ1-2, with no clear D. The CDR3 is 12 residues long. CDR1 and CDR2 from the germline V gene are MGHRA and YSYEKL. V was trimmed by 3 bases and J by 9 bases, leaving 11 bases between them. CDR3 sequence: CASSHPGSSYTF. CDR3 coding DNA: TGCGCCAGCAGCCATCCGGGATCCAGCTACACCTTC.

The gene calls are TRBV4-3 and TRBJ1-2; possible D gene TRBD1, 6 bases. Looked up from germline, CDR1 is LGHNA and CDR2 is YSLEER. The V end lost 4 bases, the J end lost 5 bases, and 17 bases lay between the germline ends. This CDR3 region has 15 residues. The CDR3 bases are TGCGCCAGCAGCCTGGGGCATAGGGGGGGTTATGGCTACACCTTC. Translation: CASSLGHRGGYGYTF.